The 19 T cell receptor beta chains listed next were all sequenced from one sample in a study of blood T cell repertoires in COVID-19 (dated by TCRdb to about 2020). The library was produced with the immunoSEQ multiplex PCR assay. TCRdb holds this immuneACCESS table with in-frame rearrangements only. Some clones are missing; in checked studies, unresolved V genes explain under half, and the rest has no known cause. Within this sample are some 72,000 clones, with around nine tenths of them counted one time only. 4.9% of the sample is in the top ten clones. Sequences were obtained from peripheral blood. These receptors originate from a man aged 45 to 65 with active or convalescent COVID-19.

V usage is TRBV18 and J usage is TRBJ1-5; D uncertain. Trimming took off 3 bases at V and 6 bases at J, with 12 bases between the two ends. This CDR3 contains 14 residues. CDR1 and CDR2 (germline): KGHSH, LQKENI. This chain's CDR3 is CASSPRQDGQPQHF. The CDR3 nucleotides are TGTGCCAGCTCACCCCGACAAGACGGTCAGCCCCAGCATTTT.

The DNA of the CDR3 is TGTGCCAGCAGCCAATTACTAGCGGGGCAAATCAGGGAGACCCAGTACTTC. Translating it yields CASSQLLAGQIRETQYF. V is TRBV4-2 and J is TRBJ2-5; TRBD2 matches 10 bases. The J segment lost 5 bases and the V segment lost 2 bases, leaving 11 bases of the junction unmatched. Germline V gene lookup returns CDR1 LGHNA and CDR2 YNFKEQ. The CDR3 totals 17 residues.

The chain uses TRBV9 and TRBJ1-2; no clear D gene. V was pared by 4 bases and J by 1 base, with 11 bases between. Germline lookup yields CDR1 SGDLS and CDR2 YYNGEE. The length of the CDR3 is 14 residues. CDR3: CASSPSTVNYGYTF. The CDR3 region has the DNA TGTGCCAGCAGCCCATCCACGGTTAACTATGGCTACACCTTC.

This chain uses TRBV5-1 with TRBJ1-1, with 7 nucleotides matching TRBD1. The CDR3 runs to 14 residues. Germline V gene sequence: CDR1 SGHRS, CDR2 YFSETQ. Germline trimming cut 2 bases from V and 3 bases from J; bases unmatched to any gene: 4. CDR3 nucleotides: TGCGCCAGCAGCTTATTGGGGACAGACACTGAAGCTTTCTTT. Its protein product is CASSLLGTDTEAFF.

The rearrangement uses TRBV5-1 and TRBJ1-3, with 10 bases that match TRBD1. Trimming took 1 base from V and 3 from J; bases not matched to a gene: 7. CDR3 length: 17 amino acids. Germline CDR1 is SGHRS and CDR2 is YFSETQ. CDR3 loop: CASSLPRDRGGGNTIYF. In DNA form, the CDR3 reads TGCGCCAGCAGCTTGCCCCGGGACAGGGGAGGTGGAAACACCATATATTTT.

This clone has only one observation. V is TRBV28 and J is TRBJ1-4; TRBD1 matches at 9 bases. Germline trimming cut 6 bases from V and 7 bases from J; bases unmatched to any gene: 6. CDR1 and CDR2 (germline): MDHEN, SYDVKM. The CDR3 is made up of 14 amino acids. This CDR3 reads CASRPGQGAEKLFF. CDR3 DNA: TGTGCCAGCAGACCGGGACAGGGAGCTGAAAAACTGTTTTTT.

CDR3 sequence: CASSQQGSNQPQHF. CDR3 nucleotides: TGTGCCAGCAGCCAACAGGGGAGCAATCAGCCCCAGCATTTT. The chain uses TRBV7-2 and TRBJ1-5; TRBD1 matches 7 bases. This CDR3 has 14 residues. J lost 1 base, V lost 5 bases, and 2 bases had no gene match. Germline values: CDR1 SGHTA, CDR2 FQGNSA.

The chain links TRBV24-1 to TRBJ2-1; D might be TRBD2 (5 bases). Germline-derived CDR1 and CDR2 are KGHDR and SFDVKD. CDR3 length: 16 residues. The germline V and J ends were trimmed by 6 bases and 5 bases, with 19 bases remaining between them. The CDR3 coding sequence is TGTGCCACCAGTAACCATGCAAGCCCGGGGAACAATGAGCAGTTCTTC. It yields the protein CATSNHASPGNNEQFF.

V and J are TRBV3-1 (or the pseudogene TRBV3-2) and TRBJ2-1; the D gene is possibly TRBD2 (5 bases). V was pared by 0 bases and J by 2 bases, with 8 bases between. The CDR3 is 15 amino acids. CDR1 is LGHDT, CDR2 YNNKEL, per germline (reference sequence). The CDR3 nucleotides are TGTGCCAGCAGCCAAGATGCCGGGACCTACAATGAGCAGTTCTTC. Translating it yields CASSQDAGTYNEQFF.

This sequence joins TRBV6-6 and TRBJ2-3; 10 bases match TRBD1. The junction had 6 bases not matched to a gene; V was cut back by 9 bases and J by 3 bases. The CDR3 runs to 14 residues. From germline, CDR1 is MNHNY and CDR2 SVGAGI (reference sequence). The CDR3 DNA reads TGTGCCAGTAGAAGGGGACAGGGGACAGATACGCAGTATTTT. Translated: CASRRGQGTDTQYF.

V usage is TRBV10-2 and J usage is TRBJ1-3, with no clear D. V lost 7 bases, J lost 4 bases, and 17 bases lay in between. Germline V gene sequence: CDR1 WSHSY, CDR2 SAAADI. There are 15 residues in the CDR3. CDR3 amino acids: CASKEDRRNGNTIYF. The CDR3, as DNA: TGCGCCAGCAAGGAGGACCGCAGGAACGGAAACACCATATATTTT.

This clone was counted between two and nine times. J is TRBJ1-6 and V is TRBV19; the D gene is possibly TRBD1 (6 bases). The V end was cut by 6 bases, the J end by 7 bases, with 16 bases between. Germline assignment: CDR1 LNHDA and CDR2 SQIVND (reference sequence). The length of the CDR3 is 15 residues. The CDR3 spells CASSRPGHQNSPLHF. In nucleotides, the CDR3 is TGTGCCAGTAGCCGACCGGGACATCAAAATTCACCCCTCCACTTT. Supplemented by reference TRBV19 and TRBJ1-6, the full variable domain reads DGGITQSPKYLFRKEGQNVTLSCEQNLNHDAMYWYRQDPGQGLRLIYYSQIVNDFQKGDIAEGYSVSREKKESFPLTVTSAQKNPTAFYLCASSRPGHQNSPLHFGNGTRLTVT.

The chain has TRBV28 and TRBJ2-3, with D perhaps matching TRBD1 (5 bases). Germline assignment: CDR1 MDHEN and CDR2 SYDVKM. Trimming took off 4 bases at V and 2 bases at J, with 16 bases between the two ends. The length of the CDR3 is 16 residues. This chain's CDR3 is CASSSGRGRYTDTQYF. CDR3 nucleotides: TGTGCCAGCAGTTCTGGTAGGGGCCGATACACAGATACGCAGTATTTT. Full variable domain (rest looked up from reference TRBV28 and TRBJ2-3): DVKVTQSSRYLVKRTGEKVFLECVQDMDHENMFWYRQDPGLGLRLIYFSYDVKMKEKGDIPEGYSVSREKKERFSLILESASTNQTSMYLCASSSGRGRYTDTQYFGPGTRLTVL.

This rearrangement joins TRBV14 to TRBJ2-4, with D maybe TRBD1 (6 bases). CDR1 and CDR2 (germline): SGHDN, FVKESK. Trimming removed 3 bases at V and 0 bases at J, with 9 bases between. The CDR3 totals 15 residues. The CDR3 region is CASSHRGVAKNIQYF. CDR3 nucleotides: TGTGCCAGCAGCCACAGGGGCGTAGCCAAAAACATTCAGTACTTC.

The rearrangement joins TRBV10-3 to TRBJ1-3; possible D gene TRBD1, 6 bases. Looked up from germline, CDR1 is ENHRY and CDR2 is SYGVKD. The ends were cut back, 6 bases at V and 1 base at J, with 13 bases in the middle. The CDR3 consists of 15 residues. This chain's CDR3 is CAIRRQVESGNTIYF. In DNA form, the CDR3 reads TGTGCCATCAGAAGACAGGTGGAGTCTGGAAACACCATATATTTT.

This rearrangement joins TRBV18 to TRBJ1-1; possibly TRBD1 for D (5 bases). Germline CDR1 reads KGHSH; CDR2 reads LQKENI. V lost 3 bases, J lost 6 bases, and 8 bases lay in between. The CDR3 covers 12 residues. The CDR3 spells CASSPGGSEAFF. DNA for the CDR3: TGTGCCAGCTCACCGGGGGGGTCTGAAGCTTTCTTT.

This rearrangement joins TRBV6-6 to TRBJ1-4; 8 bases are shared with TRBD1. The length of the CDR3 is 15 residues. V shed 4 bases, J shed 8 bases, and the junction held 9 bases outside the gene matches. The germline gives CDR1 MNHNY, CDR2 SVGAGI (reference sequence). DNA for the CDR3: TGTGCCAGCAGTTTAGCCCCAGGGGGCTTCGAAAAACTGTTTTTT. Its translation: CASSLAPGGFEKLFF.

This clone was detected once. The chain joins TRBV7-8 to TRBJ1-5, with D perhaps matching TRBD1 (5 bases). Germline CDR1 is SGHVS and CDR2 is FQNEAQ. With 4 bases removed from V and 7 bases from J, the gap between germline ends came to 20 bases. The CDR3 is 16 residues long. The CDR3: CASSSGLQFFGQPQHF. CDR3 bases: TGTGCCAGCAGCTCGGGACTCCAGTTCTTTGGCCAGCCCCAGCATTTT. Supplemented by reference TRBV7-8 and TRBJ1-5, the full variable domain reads GAGVSQSPRYKVAKRGQDVALRCDPISGHVSLFWYQQALGQGPEFLTYFQNEAQLDKSGLPSDRFFAERPEGSVSTLKIQRTQQEDSAVYLCASSSGLQFFGQPQHFGDGTRLSIL.

The chain uses TRBV7-2 and TRBJ2-2; no definite D call. This CDR3 has 13 amino acids. Trimming left V 4 bases short and J 6 bases short, with 9 bases between. Per the germline V gene, CDR1 is SGHTA and CDR2 is FQGNSA. CDR3 residues: CASSSSGPGELFF. Here the CDR3 DNA reads TGTGCCAGCAGCTCCTCTGGGCCCGGGGAGCTGTTTTTT.